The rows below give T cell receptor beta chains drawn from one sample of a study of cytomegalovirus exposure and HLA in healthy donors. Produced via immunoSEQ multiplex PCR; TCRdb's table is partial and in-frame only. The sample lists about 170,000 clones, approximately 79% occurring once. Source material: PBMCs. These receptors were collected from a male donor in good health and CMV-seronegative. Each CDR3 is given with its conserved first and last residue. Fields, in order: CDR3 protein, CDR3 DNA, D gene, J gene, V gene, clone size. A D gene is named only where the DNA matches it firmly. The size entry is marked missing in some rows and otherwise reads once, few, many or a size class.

CDR3: CASSPGLAADTQYF
DNA: TGCGCCAGCAGCCCGGGACTAGCGGCAGATACGCAGTATTTT
D: TRBD2
J: TRBJ2-3
V: TRBV5-1
size: .

CDR3: CASSDLAQAASYEQYF
DNA: TGTGCCAGCAGTGACTTAGCACAGGCAGCCTCCTACGAGCAGTACTTC
D: .
J: TRBJ2-7
V: TRBV6-1
size: .

CDR3: CASRSGYNEQFF
DNA: TGTGCCAGCAGATCCGGCTACAATGAGCAGTTCTTC
D: .
J: TRBJ2-1
V: TRBV6-5
size: .

CDR3: CASSPGGISTDTQYF
DNA: TGTGCCAGCAGCCCCGGGGGAATAAGCACAGATACGCAGTATTTT
D: .
J: TRBJ2-3
V: TRBV7-2
size: .

CDR3: CASRLETEAFF
DNA: TGTGCCAGCAGACTAGAGACTGAAGCTTTCTTT
D: .
J: TRBJ1-1
V: TRBV6-6
size: .

CDR3: CASSFPSGATQETQYF
DNA: TGTGCCAGCAGCTTCCCTAGCGGGGCGACCCAAGAGACCCAGTACTTC
D: TRBD2
J: TRBJ2-5
V: TRBV5-4
size: .

CDR3: CASTGTDTQYF
DNA: TGCGCCAGCACCGGCACAGATACGCAGTATTTT
D: .
J: TRBJ2-3
V: TRBV5-1
size: .

CDR3: CASRTQHLMNTEAFF
DNA: TGTGCCAGCAGGACACAACACCTCATGAACACTGAAGCTTTCTTT
D: .
J: TRBJ1-1
V: TRBV6-4
size: .

CDR3: CASRWTASNQPQHF
DNA: TGTGCCAGCAGATGGACAGCTAGCAATCAGCCCCAGCATTTT
D: .
J: TRBJ1-5
V: TRBV2
size: .

CDR3: CASSDSGGTDTQYF
DNA: TGCGCCAGCAGTGATAGCGGAGGCACAGATACGCAGTATTTT
D: .
J: TRBJ2-3
V: TRBV10-1
size: few

CDR3: CASSWGGTRSHQETQYF
DNA: TGTGCCAGCAGTTGGGGGGGGACGAGATCCCACCAAGAGACCCAGTACTTC
D: TRBD2
J: TRBJ2-5
V: TRBV7-9
size: .

CDR3: CASSLGALYNEQFF
DNA: TGCGCCAGCAGCTTGGGGGCACTTTACAATGAGCAGTTCTTC
D: .
J: TRBJ2-1
V: TRBV5-1
size: few

CDR3: CATGRDIINEQFF
DNA: TGTGCCACCGGCCGGGACATAATCAATGAGCAGTTCTTC
D: .
J: TRBJ2-1
V: TRBV6-5
size: .

CDR3: CASSLALTSGGEETQYF
DNA: TGTGCCAGCAGCTTAGCCCTGACTAGCGGGGGAGAAGAGACCCAGTACTTC
D: TRBD2
J: TRBJ2-5
V: TRBV7-9
size: .

CDR3: CASSLLSGLSNQPQHF
DNA: TGTGCCAGCAGCTTGCTTTCAGGGCTTAGCAATCAGCCCCAGCATTTT
D: .
J: TRBJ1-5
V: TRBV5-6
size: .

CDR3: CASSLGPNRRELFF
DNA: TGTGCCAGCAGCTTAGGTCCTAATCGCAGGGAGCTGTTTTTT
D: .
J: TRBJ2-2
V: TRBV7-7
size: .

CDR3: CASSHIPGQVKETQYF
DNA: TGTGCCAGTAGTCATATCCCGGGACAGGTAAAAGAGACCCAGTACTTC
D: TRBD1
J: TRBJ2-5
V: TRBV19
size: .

CDR3: CASSPEGDYGYTF
DNA: TGCGCCAGCAGCCCCGAAGGGGACTATGGCTACACCTTC
D: .
J: TRBJ1-2
V: TRBV5-1
size: .

CDR3: CASSYPVTF
DNA: TGTGCCAGCAGTTACCCGGTCACCTTC
D: .
J: TRBJ1-2
V: TRBV6-6
size: .

CDR3: CASKTGMNTEAFF
DNA: TGTGCCAGCAAGACAGGAATGAACACTGAAGCTTTCTTT
D: .
J: TRBJ1-1
V: TRBV19
size: .

CDR3: CASSLFGTSNGGSTQYF
DNA: TGTGCCAGCAGCTTATTCGGGACTAGTAATGGCGGAAGTACGCAGTATTTT
D: TRBD2
J: TRBJ2-3
V: TRBV7-2
size: .

CDR3: CASSGPRGRPATNEKLFF
DNA: TGTGCCAGTAGTGGGCCTCGGGGGAGACCAGCAACTAATGAAAAACTGTTTTTT
D: .
J: TRBJ1-4
V: TRBV19
size: .

CDR3: CASSGLAGGQETQYF
DNA: TGTGCCAGCAGCGGACTAGCGGGGGGTCAAGAGACCCAGTACTTC
D: TRBD2
J: TRBJ2-5
V: TRBV6-5
size: .

CDR3: CAAHWTVSHSNQPQHF
DNA: TGTGCCGCCCACTGGACAGTCAGCCATAGCAATCAGCCCCAGCATTTT
D: .
J: TRBJ1-5
V: TRBV30
size: .

CDR3: CASSFSSGGTYEQYF
DNA: TGTGCCAGCAGTTTCTCTAGCGGGGGGACCTACGAGCAGTACTTC
D: TRBD2
J: TRBJ2-7
V: TRBV27
size: few

CDR3: CASSYSKAGLYGYTF
DNA: TGTGCCAGCAGTTACTCGAAGGCGGGACTCTATGGCTACACCTTC
D: .
J: TRBJ1-2
V: TRBV6-5
size: .

CDR3: CASSQEGDSVETQYF
DNA: TGCGCCAGCAGCCAAGAAGGAGATTCTGTGGAGACCCAGTACTTC
D: .
J: TRBJ2-5
V: TRBV4-1
size: .

CDR3: CASSPGGRGNQPQHF
DNA: TGTGCCAGCAGTCCAGGGGGCAGGGGCAATCAGCCCCAGCATTTT
D: TRBD1
J: TRBJ1-5
V: TRBV2
size: .

CDR3: CASSPRGGAGTGELFF
DNA: TGTGCCAGCAGCCCCCGGGGGGGGGCGGGGACCGGGGAGCTGTTTTTT
D: TRBD2
J: TRBJ2-2
V: TRBV9
size: .

CDR3: CASSFNRISYEQYF
DNA: TGTGCCAGCAGTTTTAACAGGATCTCCTACGAGCAGTACTTC
D: .
J: TRBJ2-7
V: TRBV27
size: .

CDR3: CASSNSGFNQPQHF
DNA: TGTGCCAGCAGCAACTCGGGGTTCAATCAGCCCCAGCATTTT
D: .
J: TRBJ1-5
V: TRBV25-1
size: .

CDR3: CASSQEGVGPQHF
DNA: TGCGCCAGCAGCCAAGAAGGAGTAGGGCCCCAGCATTTT
D: .
J: TRBJ1-5
V: TRBV4-1
size: .

CDR3: CTAVGFLNTEAFF
DNA: TGCACCGCGGTCGGCTTTTTGAACACTGAAGCTTTCTTT
D: .
J: TRBJ1-1
V: TRBV29-1
size: .

CDR3: CASSWGQGDTDTQYF
DNA: TGTGCCAGCAGCTGGGGACAGGGCGACACAGATACGCAGTATTTT
D: TRBD1
J: TRBJ2-3
V: TRBV7-9
size: once

CDR3: CASSQGSSGANVLTF
DNA: TGTGCCAGCAGCCAGGGGTCCTCTGGGGCCAACGTCCTGACTTTC
D: .
J: TRBJ2-6
V: TRBV2
size: once

CDR3: CASSLSGGGNYGYTF
DNA: TGTGCCAGCAGCTTATCTGGGGGCGGAAACTATGGCTACACCTTC
D: .
J: TRBJ1-2
V: TRBV7-9
size: .

CDR3: CASSDRTGALGEKLFF
DNA: TGTGCCAGCAGTGACCGGACAGGGGCCCTAGGCGAAAAACTGTTTTTT
D: TRBD1
J: TRBJ1-4
V: TRBV2
size: once

CDR3: CASSLVFSGNQPQHF
DNA: TGTGCCAGCAGCTTAGTTTTTTCAGGGAATCAGCCCCAGCATTTT
D: .
J: TRBJ1-5
V: TRBV7-2
size: .

CDR3: CASSLEGTGSGEQYF
DNA: TGTGCCAGCAGCTTGGAAGGGACAGGGAGCGGCGAGCAGTACTTC
D: TRBD1
J: TRBJ2-7
V: TRBV5-4
size: .

CDR3: CASSLDGAGVGNQPQHF
DNA: TGTGCCAGCAGTTTAGACGGGGCAGGGGTGGGCAATCAGCCCCAGCATTTT
D: .
J: TRBJ1-5
V: TRBV27
size: few

CDR3: CASSPSGSAGETQYF
DNA: TGTGCCAGCAGCCCGTCGGGTAGCGCGGGGGAGACCCAGTACTTC
D: .
J: TRBJ2-5
V: TRBV7-9
size: .

CDR3: CASSPGTGAYGYTF
DNA: TGCGCCAGCAGCCCAGGGACAGGGGCCTATGGCTACACCTTC
D: TRBD1
J: TRBJ1-2
V: TRBV5-1
size: .

CDR3: CASRDREGEKLFF
DNA: TGCGCCAGCAGGGACAGGGAGGGTGAAAAACTGTTTTTT
D: TRBD1
J: TRBJ1-4
V: TRBV5-1
size: .

CDR3: CASSLTGGETQYF
DNA: TGTGCCAGCAGCTTAACGGGGGGGGAGACCCAGTACTTC
D: TRBD2
J: TRBJ2-5
V: TRBV7-6
size: few

CDR3: CASGQGAPQYGYTF
DNA: TGTGCCAGCGGACAGGGGGCGCCTCAGTATGGCTACACCTTC
D: TRBD1
J: TRBJ1-2
V: TRBV6-5
size: .

CDR3: CASGVAAGTDTQYF
DNA: TGTGCCAGCGGCGTGGCGGCCGGCACAGATACGCAGTATTTT
D: .
J: TRBJ2-3
V: TRBV6-5
size: once

CDR3: CACSRGMKTEAFF
DNA: TGTGCCTGCTCGCGGGGGATGAAGACTGAAGCTTTCTTT
D: .
J: TRBJ1-1
V: TRBV30
size: .

CDR3: CASSLVGAEEEQFF
DNA: TGTGCCAGCAGCTTGGTGGGTGCGGAGGAGGAGCAGTTCTTC
D: .
J: TRBJ2-1
V: TRBV5-6
size: .

CDR3: CASSERGRSYEQYF
DNA: TGTGCCAGCAGTGAAAGGGGCCGATCCTACGAGCAGTACTTC
D: .
J: TRBJ2-7
V: TRBV2
size: .

CDR3: CAWSSTGTSSGETQYF
DNA: TGTGCCTGGAGTTCCACCGGGACTAGCTCAGGAGAGACCCAGTACTTC
D: TRBD2
J: TRBJ2-5
V: TRBV30
size: .

CDR3: CASSPTSRGYGYTF
DNA: TGTGCCAGCTCACCAACCTCCAGGGGGTATGGCTACACCTTC
D: TRBD1
J: TRBJ1-2
V: TRBV18
size: .

CDR3: CASRPGLAGEANTGELFF
DNA: TGTGCCAGCAGACCGGGACTAGCGGGAGAAGCGAACACCGGGGAGCTGTTTTTT
D: TRBD2
J: TRBJ2-2
V: TRBV9
size: .

CDR3: CASSQEDSTNEKLFF
DNA: TGTGCCAGCAGCCAAGAAGACAGCACTAATGAAAAACTGTTTTTT
D: .
J: TRBJ1-4
V: TRBV4-2
size: .